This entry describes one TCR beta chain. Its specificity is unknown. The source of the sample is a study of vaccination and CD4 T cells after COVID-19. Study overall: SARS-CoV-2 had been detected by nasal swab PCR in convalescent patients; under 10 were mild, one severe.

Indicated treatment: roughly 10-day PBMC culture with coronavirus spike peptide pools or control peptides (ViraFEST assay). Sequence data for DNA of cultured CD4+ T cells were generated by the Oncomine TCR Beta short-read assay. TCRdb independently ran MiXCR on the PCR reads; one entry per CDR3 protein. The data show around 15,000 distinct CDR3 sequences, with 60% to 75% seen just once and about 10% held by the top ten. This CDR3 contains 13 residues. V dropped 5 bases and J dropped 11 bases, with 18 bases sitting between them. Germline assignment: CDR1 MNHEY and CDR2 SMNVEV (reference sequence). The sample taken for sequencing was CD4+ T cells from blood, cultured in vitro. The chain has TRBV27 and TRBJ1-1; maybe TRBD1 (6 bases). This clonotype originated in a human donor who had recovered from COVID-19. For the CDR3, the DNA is TGTGCCAGCAGTCGGTGGGGGGCTGTGAGGGCTTTCTTT. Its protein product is CASSRWGAVRAFF.